Detailed here is one T cell receptor (beta chain). The sample belongs to a study of cytomegalovirus exposure and HLA in healthy donors. PCR employed 60 Vbeta and 13 Jbeta primers. Clones were sequenced by immunoSEQ multiplex PCR, and TCRdb holds only the in-frame ones, with some missing. The repertoire consists of 95,000 to 120,000 clones, with 82% occurring once and the leading ten covering roughly 2.5%. Germline assignment: CDR1 MNHNS and CDR2 SASEGT. CDR3 length equals 15 residues. V lost 7 bases to trimming and J lost 1 base, with 14 bases between them. The receptor was isolated from a woman aged 18-29 years in good health and CMV-seronegative. This chain joins TRBV6-1 and TRBJ1-5; D is perhaps TRBD1 (6 bases). The sequenced sample consisted of PBMCs. The CDR3 sequence: CASTRSDRSNQPQHF. The CDR3 coding sequence is TGTGCCAGCACTAGGTCGGACAGAAGCAATCAGCCCCAGCATTTT.